This TCR beta chain was retrieved from a study of blood T cell repertoires in COVID-19. Study-level background: COVID-19 samples collected from the United States, Italy and Spain covered acute and convalescent phases. PBMCs, B-cell-depleted T cells, or T cells provided the cDNA or gDNA that made up the material.

J was trimmed by 6 bases and V by 3 bases; bases with no gene match: 7. The CDR3 contains 17 residues. CDR1 and CDR2 (germline): LNHDA, SQIVND (reference sequence). In the authors' methods: Amplifying reference gene primers gave estimates of nucleated cell counts. TCRdb's copy holds only in-frame clones and misses some; the assay was immunoSEQ multiplex PCR. Clone size and the V and J calls come from that table; the DNA yielded D and trimming. Among 250,000 to 300,000 clones listed, around four fifths were seen once. Source material: peripheral blood. The clonotype was recovered from a man aged 55 to 70 who had recovered from COVID-19. The chain has TRBV19 and TRBJ1-6; 11 positions agree with TRBD1. The CDR3 reads CASSILSGQGGNSPLHF. Here the CDR3 DNA reads TGTGCCAGTAGTATTTTGTCGGGACAGGGGGGTAATTCACCCCTCCACTTT.